Included here is one T cell receptor (beta chain) sequence, with context. The antigen is not known. This sample was taken from a study of shared clonotypes between healthy human individuals. Findings and caveats of the study: In having few donors, the study represented limited genetic and exposure-history diversity.

Per the germline V gene, CDR1 is WSHSY and CDR2 is SAAADI. The CDR3 runs to 18 residues. V shed 5 bases and J 2 bases; nucleotides not matched to a gene: 12. The table came from immunoSEQ multiplex PCR; TCRdb's copy has only in-frame clones and leaves some out. The table lists more than 2 million clones, roughly 94% of them singletons. This TCR derives from a young man in good health. This chain links TRBV10-2 with TRBJ1-5; TRBD1 aligns across 10 bases. The sequenced sample was naive CD4+ T cells sorted from blood. Subset of the sample: CD45RA+ positively selected. CDR3 residues: CASSSTGGAGGGNQPQHF. CDR3 sequence (DNA): TGCGCCAGCAGTTCGACAGGGGGCGCCGGTGGTGGCAATCAGCCCCAGCATTTT.